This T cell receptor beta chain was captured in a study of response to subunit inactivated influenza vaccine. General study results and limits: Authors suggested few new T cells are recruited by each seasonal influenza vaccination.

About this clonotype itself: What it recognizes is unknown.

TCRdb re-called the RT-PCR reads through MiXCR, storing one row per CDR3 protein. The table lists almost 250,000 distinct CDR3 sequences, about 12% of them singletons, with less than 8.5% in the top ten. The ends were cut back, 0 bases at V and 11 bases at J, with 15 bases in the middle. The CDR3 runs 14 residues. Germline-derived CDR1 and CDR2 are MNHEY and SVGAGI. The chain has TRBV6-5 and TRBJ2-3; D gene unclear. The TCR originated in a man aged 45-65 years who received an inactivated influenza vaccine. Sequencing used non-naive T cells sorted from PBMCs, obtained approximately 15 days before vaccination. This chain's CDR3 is CASSYSKAGVKQYF. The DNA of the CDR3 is TGTGCCAGCAGTTACTCGAAGGCTGGGGTAAAGCAGTATTTT.